The 22 T cell receptor beta chains presented below share a single source sample, sequenced in a study of blood T cell repertoires in COVID-19. The data were produced by immunoSEQ multiplex PCR, yet TCRdb's version contains in-frame clones alone and is incomplete. The profile shows tens of thousands of clones, about 91% of them singletons. The sequenced sample was peripheral blood. These receptors originate from a woman in her 50s with active COVID-19.

The chain has TRBV11-2 and TRBJ2-7; TRBD2 aligns across 8 bases. This CDR3 spans 18 amino acids. The trim removed 1 base at V and 5 bases at J, leaving 16 bases unmatched. Germline V gene lookup returns CDR1 SGHAT and CDR2 FQNNGV. The CDR3 region has the DNA TGTGCCAGCAGCTTAGGGTTGAGCGGGAGTGCATCATGGGACGAGCAGTACTTC. It translates to CASSLGLSGSASWDEQYF.

A single count supports this clone. The CDR3 here is CASSPPTGGLAQYF. DNA of the CDR3: TGTGCCAGCAGTCCCCCCACCGGCGGACTAGCCCAGTACTTC. V is TRBV2 and J is TRBJ2-5; 7 nucleotides line up with TRBD2. The CDR3 runs to 14 residues. Looked up from germline, CDR1 is SNHLY and CDR2 is FYNNEI. V dropped 5 bases and J dropped 9; count of bases not matched to a gene: 12.

V gene TRBV11-2 combines with J gene TRBJ1-4, with a tentative D call TRBD1 (6 bases). The CDR3 is 12 residues long. V lost 7 bases to trimming and J lost 8 bases, with 11 bases between them. The germline CDR1 and CDR2 sequences are SGHAT and FQNNGV. CDR3 sequence reads: CASKQGGEKLFF. The CDR3, as DNA: TGTGCCAGCAAACAGGGAGGGGAAAAACTGTTTTTT.

J is TRBJ2-6 and V is TRBV2; the match to TRBD1 covers 8 bases. J lost 0 bases, V lost 7 bases, and 5 bases had no gene match. CDR3 size: 16 residues. Per the germline V gene, CDR1 is SNHLY and CDR2 is FYNNEI. In DNA form, the CDR3 reads TGTGCCAGCAAGGCAGGGGGCCGCTCTGGGGCCAACGTCCTGACTTTC. Its protein is CASKAGGRSGANVLTF.

The chain uses TRBV27 and TRBJ2-5; tentatively, D is TRBD2 (5 bases). This CDR3 contains 16 residues. Deletions cut 7 bases from V and 6 bases from J, with 24 bases between. The germline V gene encodes CDR1 MNHEY and CDR2 SMNVEV (reference sequence). Here the CDR3 reads CASTPDQSGVGKTQYF. The CDR3 DNA follows: TGTGCCAGCACCCCCGATCAATCCGGGGTGGGAAAGACCCAGTACTTC.

The chain uses TRBV7-8 and TRBJ1-2; D is possibly TRBD1 (6 bases). Trimming pared 5 bases from V and 4 bases from J, leaving 23 bases between. From germline, CDR1 is SGHVS and CDR2 FQNEAQ. The CDR3 sequence is 17 residues long. For the CDR3, the DNA is TGTGCCAGCAGCCCACAAGTGGGGGGGGCGCGGGGCTATGGCTACACCTTC. Its translation is CASSPQVGGARGYGYTF.

This clone came up once. The chain joins TRBV7-6 to TRBJ1-2; tentative D call: TRBD1 (5 bases). CDR3 length: 14 amino acids. Germline V gene data show CDR1 as SGHVS and CDR2 as FNYEAQ. Trimming removed 3 bases at V and 4 bases at J, with 12 bases between. The CDR3 spells CASSLTAPGYGYTF. The CDR3 DNA reads TGTGCCAGCAGCTTGACAGCGCCGGGCTATGGCTACACCTTC.

The chain has TRBV30 and TRBJ1-6; 8 bases line up with TRBD1. V dropped 0 bases and J dropped 9; count of bases not matched to a gene: 4. In germline, CDR1 is GTSNPN, CDR2 SVGIG (reference sequence). The CDR3 sequence is 14 residues long. CDR3 nucleotides: TGTGCCTGGAGTGTTACAGGGGGTAGTTCACCCCTCCACTTT. This encodes CAWSVTGGSSPLHF.

The rearrangement uses TRBV2 and TRBJ2-3, with 12 bases lining up with TRBD1. The CDR3 totals 14 residues. The V gene end was trimmed by 7 bases and the J gene end by 7 bases; junction bases not matched to a gene: 6. CDR1 is SNHLY and CDR2 is FYNNEI in the germline V gene. The CDR3 sequence is CASIRDRGPYTQYF. The CDR3, as DNA: TGTGCCAGCATACGGGACAGGGGGCCATATACGCAGTATTTT.

The chain links TRBV6-5 to TRBJ2-1; tentatively, D is TRBD2 (6 bases). V was cut by 3 bases and J by 4 bases, with 10 bases left in between. CDR3 size: 14 residues. Germline CDR1 MNHEY, CDR2 SVGAGI. The CDR3 loop is CASSYGRGYNEQFF. CDR3 nucleotides: TGTGCCAGCAGTTATGGGCGGGGATACAATGAGCAGTTCTTC.

V and J are TRBV5-4 and TRBJ2-3; TRBD2 aligns across 8 bases. The ends lost 2 bases at V and 4 bases at J; junction bases unmatched: 15. The germline gives CDR1 SGHNT, CDR2 YYREEE (reference sequence). CDR3 size: 18 residues. The CDR3 here is CASSFSPQTSDGADTQYF. The CDR3 region has the DNA TGTGCCAGCAGCTTCTCCCCCCAGACTAGCGATGGGGCAGATACGCAGTATTTT.

This clone was counted once. J is TRBJ2-1 and V is TRBV19, with a tentative D call TRBD1 (5 bases). Trimming left V 6 bases short and J 6 bases short, with 12 bases between. Germline V CDR1 and CDR2: LNHDA, SQIVND (reference sequence). The CDR3 runs 13 residues. CDR3 protein: CASSVRQTNEQFF. DNA for the CDR3: TGTGCCAGTAGCGTGAGACAGACCAATGAGCAGTTCTTC.

This clone was observed a single time. The V gene is TRBV9, the J gene TRBJ2-2; D remains ambiguous. CDR3 length: 15 residues. Germline assignment: CDR1 SGDLS and CDR2 YYNGEE. The V and J ends lost 1 base and 6 bases respectively, with 13 bases between them. The CDR3 bases are TGTGCCAGCAGCGTATCCACGGTCCTTGCCGGGGAGCTGTTTTTT. Translation gives CASSVSTVLAGELFF. The whole variable domain, remainder taken from reference TRBV9 and TRBJ2-2, is DSGVTQTPKHLITATGQRVTLRCSPRSGDLSVYWYQQSLDQGLQFLIQYYNGEERAKGNILERFSAQQFPDLHSELNLSSLELGDSALYFCASSVSTVLAGELFFGEGSRLTVL.

The genes are TRBV3-1 (or the pseudogene TRBV3-2) and TRBJ1-6; D is perhaps TRBD1 (5 bases). CDR1 LGHDT and CDR2 YNNKEL come from the germline V gene (reference sequence). Trimming took off 4 bases at V and 4 bases at J, with 11 bases between the two ends. CDR3 size: 15 residues. As DNA, the CDR3 is TGTGCCAGCAGCCGAGACAGTCAATATAATTCACCCCTCCACTTT. It codes for CASSRDSQYNSPLHF.

This clone has a single count. DNA of the CDR3: TGTGCCAGCAGTGACCGGGTAGAAATAGGTGGCTACACCTTC. Translating it yields CASSDRVEIGGYTF. The chain recombines TRBV6-1 with TRBJ1-2; D is unresolved. The CDR3 extends over 14 amino acids. V lost 3 bases and J lost 7, with 15 bases in between. Germline V CDR1 and CDR2: MNHNS, SASEGT.

The chain couples TRBV19 to TRBJ1-2; D might be TRBD1 (6 bases). V was cut by 4 bases and J by 4 bases, with 10 bases left in between. The CDR3 is made up of 13 amino acids. Germline loops: CDR1 LNHDA, CDR2 SQIVND (reference sequence). The CDR3 DNA sequence: TGTGCCAGTAGTAAGGGACACAGCTATGGCTACACCTTC. Protein sequence: CASSKGHSYGYTF. The entire variable domain, with the rest obtained from reference TRBV19 and TRBJ1-2, is as follows: DGGITQSPKYLFRKEGQNVTLSCEQNLNHDAMYWYRQDPGQGLRLIYYSQIVNDFQKGDIAEGYSVSREKKESFPLTVTSAQKNPTAFYLCASSKGHSYGYTFGSGTRLTVV.

As concerns this clone: Sequence at one end of the junction differs from germline and may be a read error. The genes are TRBV5-5 and TRBJ2-1; tentatively, D is TRBD1 or TRBD2 (6 bases each). The germline V gene has CDR1 SGHKS and CDR2 YYEKEE (reference sequence). The CDR3 extends over 13 amino acids. The CDR3 nucleotides are TGTGCCAGCAGTTTGGAGGGGACACTGGAGCAGTTCTTC. This translates into CASSLEGTLEQFF.

The rearrangement links TRBV11-2 to TRBJ2-5; 8 bases are a match to TRBD1. Germline assignment: CDR1 SGHAT and CDR2 FQNNGV. V lost 1 base and J lost 1; bases outside the gene matches: 5. The CDR3 length is 16 residues. The DNA of the CDR3 is TGTGCCAGCAGCTTAGGACAGGGGAAAGCCCAAGAGACCCAGTACTTC. Protein: CASSLGQGKAQETQYF.

This clone showed up just a few times. The chain links TRBV7-9 to TRBJ2-6, with D hard to call. Per the germline V gene, CDR1 is SEHNR and CDR2 is FQNEAQ (reference sequence). V was pared by 5 bases and J by 2 bases, with 22 bases between. The CDR3 has 19 amino acids. As DNA, the CDR3 is TGTGCCAGCAGCCTTAAAAGGTCCAGTGGAGAGCCTGGGGCCAACGTCCTGACTTTC. Translated: CASSLKRSSGEPGANVLTF.

The CDR3, as DNA: TGTGCCAGCAGCGCCAGACAGGACCAAGAGACCCAGTACTTC. Translating it yields CASSARQDQETQYF. The V gene is TRBV9, the J gene TRBJ2-5, with D tentatively TRBD1 (6 bases). The V gene lost 3 bases and the J gene lost 0 bases, with 9 bases spanning the gap. CDR3 length: 14 residues. The germline gives CDR1 SGDLS, CDR2 YYNGEE.

This rearrangement joins TRBV27 to TRBJ2-1; 7 nucleotides agree with TRBD2. The germline CDR1 and CDR2 sequences are MNHEY and SMNVEV (reference sequence). This CDR3 contains 16 residues. Trimming took 0 bases from V and 9 from J; bases not matched to a gene: 11. CDR3 coding DNA: TGTGCCAGCAGTTTATCATTGGGGACTATCCTTCGTGAGCAGTTCTTC. Protein: CASSLSLGTILREQFF.

This chain links TRBV4-1 with TRBJ1-6; no reliable D call. Germline CDR1 MGHRA, CDR2 YSYEKL. The CDR3 has 14 residues. The V end was cut by 1 base, the J end by 10 bases, with 11 bases between. CDR3 sequence reads: CASSQGGGYSPLHF. The CDR3 nucleotides read TGCGCCAGCAGCCAAGGGGGAGGGTACTCACCCCTCCACTTT.